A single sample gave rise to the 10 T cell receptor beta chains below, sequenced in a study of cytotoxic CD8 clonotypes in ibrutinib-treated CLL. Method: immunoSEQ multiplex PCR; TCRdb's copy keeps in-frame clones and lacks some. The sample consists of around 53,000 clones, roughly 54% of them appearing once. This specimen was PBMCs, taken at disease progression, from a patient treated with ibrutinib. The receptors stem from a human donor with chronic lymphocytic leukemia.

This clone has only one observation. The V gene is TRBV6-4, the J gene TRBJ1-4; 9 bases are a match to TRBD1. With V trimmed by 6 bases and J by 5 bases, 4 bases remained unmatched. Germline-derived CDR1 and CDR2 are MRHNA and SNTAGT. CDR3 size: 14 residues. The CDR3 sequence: CASRAGTGNEKLFF. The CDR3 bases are TGTGCCAGCAGGGCCGGGACAGGGAATGAAAAACTGTTTTTT.

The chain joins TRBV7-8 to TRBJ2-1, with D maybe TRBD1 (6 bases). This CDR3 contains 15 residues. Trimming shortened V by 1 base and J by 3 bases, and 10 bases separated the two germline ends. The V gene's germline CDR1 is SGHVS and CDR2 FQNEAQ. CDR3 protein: CASSLGTGIYNEQFF. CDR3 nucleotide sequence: TGTGCCAGCAGCTTAGGAACAGGGATCTACAATGAGCAGTTCTTC.

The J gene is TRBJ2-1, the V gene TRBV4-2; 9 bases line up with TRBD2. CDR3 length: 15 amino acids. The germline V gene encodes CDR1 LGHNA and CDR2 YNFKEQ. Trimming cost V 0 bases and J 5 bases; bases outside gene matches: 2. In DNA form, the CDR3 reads TGTGCCAGCAGCCAAGATGAGCGGGAGGACAATGAGCAGTTCTTC. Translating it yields CASSQDEREDNEQFF.

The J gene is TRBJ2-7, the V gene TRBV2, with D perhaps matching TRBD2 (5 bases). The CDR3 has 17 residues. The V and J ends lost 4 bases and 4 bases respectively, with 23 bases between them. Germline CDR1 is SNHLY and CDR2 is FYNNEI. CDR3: CASSGIGLRGFSYEQYF. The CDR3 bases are TGTGCCAGCAGTGGTATAGGTCTCAGAGGGTTCTCGTACGAGCAGTACTTC.

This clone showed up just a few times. The CDR3 reads CASSPTVNTEAFF. CDR3 DNA sequence: TGTGCCAGCTCACCGACAGTGAACACTGAAGCTTTCTTT. The chain couples TRBV18 to TRBJ1-1, with D tentatively TRBD1 (5 bases). The ends were cut back, 3 bases at V and 0 bases at J, with 5 bases in the middle. The CDR3 has 13 amino acids. From germline, CDR1 is KGHSH and CDR2 LQKENI.

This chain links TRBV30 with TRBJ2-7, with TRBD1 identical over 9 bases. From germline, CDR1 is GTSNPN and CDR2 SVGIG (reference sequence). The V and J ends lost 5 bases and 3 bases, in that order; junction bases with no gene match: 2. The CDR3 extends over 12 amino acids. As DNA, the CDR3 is TGTGCCTGGGACAGGGGGGACTACGAGCAGTACTTC. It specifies CAWDRGDYEQYF.

CDR3 in DNA: TGTGCCAGCAGTTTATCGTTCGACAGGGTGGAGACCCAGTACTTC. This sequence encodes CASSLSFDRVETQYF. The chain has TRBV27 and TRBJ2-5; 7 nucleotides agree with TRBD1. The CDR3 runs 15 residues. Per the germline V gene, CDR1 is MNHEY and CDR2 is SMNVEV (reference sequence). V lost 0 bases, J lost 5 bases, and 6 bases stayed unmatched.

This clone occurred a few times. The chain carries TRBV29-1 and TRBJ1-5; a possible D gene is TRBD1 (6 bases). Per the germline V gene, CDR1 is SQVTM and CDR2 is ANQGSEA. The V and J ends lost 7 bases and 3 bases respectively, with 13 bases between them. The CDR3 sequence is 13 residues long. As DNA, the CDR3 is TGCAGCGCCCGGGACAACTACAATCAGCCCCAGCATTTT. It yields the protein CSARDNYNQPQHF.

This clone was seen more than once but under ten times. CDR3 DNA: TGTGCCAGCAGCCAAGGACTAGCGGGAAAGAAGCAGTACTTC. Amino acid sequence: CASSQGLAGKKQYF. The J gene is TRBJ2-7, the V gene TRBV14; 11 positions match TRBD2. V gave up 1 base and J gave up 8 bases; unmatched junction bases: 4. This CDR3 contains 14 residues. Germline-derived CDR1 and CDR2 are SGHDN and FVKESK. The full variable domain, rest sourced from reference TRBV14 and TRBJ2-7, is EAGVTQFPSHSVIEKGQTVTLRCDPISGHDNLYWYRRVMGKEIKFLLHFVKESKQDESGMPNNRFLAERTGGTYSTLKVQPAELEDSGVYFCASSQGLAGKKQYFGPGTRLTVT.

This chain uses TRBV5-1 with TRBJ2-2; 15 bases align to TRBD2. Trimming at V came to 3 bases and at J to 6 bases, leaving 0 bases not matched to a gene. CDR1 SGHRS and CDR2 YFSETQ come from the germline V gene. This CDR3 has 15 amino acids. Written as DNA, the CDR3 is TGCGCCAGCAGCTGGACTAGCGGGAGGGCCGGGGAGCTGTTTTTT. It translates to CASSWTSGRAGELFF.